This entry lists 15 T cell receptor beta chains sequenced from one sample in a study of cytomegalovirus exposure and HLA in healthy donors. PCR was performed using 60 Vbeta and 13 Jbeta primers. The method was immunoSEQ multiplex PCR; TCRdb's version includes in-frame clones alone and lacks a portion of them. Found here are around 200,000 clones, over 75% of them singletons; the top ten hold more than 6%. Specimen: PBMCs. All receptors come from a man aged 40-55 years in good health and CMV-seropositive.

V is TRBV9 and J is TRBJ1-2, with TRBD1 matching 12 bases. CDR1 and CDR2 from the germline V gene are SGDLS and YYNGEE. The ends lost 3 bases at V and 4 bases at J; junction bases unmatched: 7. The length of the CDR3 is 16 residues. The CDR3 sequence is CASSGGTGGDGYGYTF. Written as DNA, the CDR3 is TGTGCCAGCAGCGGGGGGACAGGGGGCGACGGCTATGGCTACACCTTC.

The genes are TRBV27 and TRBJ2-7; D possibly corresponds to TRBD1 (6 bases). Germline V gives CDR1 MNHEY, CDR2 SMNVEV (reference sequence). V was trimmed by 2 bases and J by 2 bases, leaving 13 bases between them. The CDR3 is 15 amino acids. The CDR3 DNA sequence: TGTGCCAGCAGTTTACAGGGGATGGGGACCTACGAGCAGTACTTC. It codes for CASSLQGMGTYEQYF.

A single count supports this clone. The chain carries TRBV5-1 and TRBJ1-2, with D unresolved. From germline, CDR1 is SGHRS and CDR2 YFSETQ. Trimming pared 0 bases from V and 4 bases from J, leaving 7 bases between. The length of the CDR3 is 13 residues. CDR3 nucleotide sequence: TGCGCCAGCAGCTTGGATAGCGGCTATGGCTACACCTTC. Its protein product is CASSLDSGYGYTF.

This chain uses TRBV7-3 with TRBJ2-1; D perhaps matches TRBD2 (5 bases). There are 16 residues in the CDR3. The germline V gene has CDR1 SGHTA and CDR2 FQGTGA. The germline V and J ends were trimmed by 1 base and 0 bases, with 10 bases remaining between them. CDR3 nucleotide sequence: TGTGCCAGCAGCTTAAACGGGGTCAGCTCCTACAATGAGCAGTTCTTC. It translates to CASSLNGVSSYNEQFF.

The chain joins TRBV7-8 to TRBJ2-7, with 10 positions matching TRBD2. The germline V gene encodes CDR1 SGHVS and CDR2 FQNEAQ. The junction had 7 bases not matched to a gene; V was cut back by 5 bases and J by 6 bases. The CDR3 is made up of 14 amino acids. CDR3 amino acids: CASSPSRLAGEQYF. The CDR3 DNA reads TGTGCCAGCAGCCCCTCCCGACTAGCGGGCGAGCAGTACTTC.

CDR3 loop: CASSLFRGVAYNEQFF. The CDR3 DNA reads TGTGCCAGCAGCTTGTTCCGGGGGGTCGCCTACAATGAGCAGTTCTTC. The chain uses TRBV5-6 and TRBJ2-1; 7 positions match TRBD2. Germline V gives CDR1 SGHDT, CDR2 YYEEEE. Trimming cost V 1 base and J 2 bases; bases outside gene matches: 6. The CDR3 runs to 16 residues.

The chain uses TRBV6-5 and TRBJ1-5; D not certain. V was clipped by 6 bases and J by 5 bases, with 11 bases between them. The CDR3 has 13 amino acids. Germline CDR1 MNHEY, CDR2 SVGAGI. The CDR3 DNA follows: TGTGCCAGCAGGCGACAAATGGATCAGCCCCAGCATTTT. Its translation is CASRRQMDQPQHF.

Details on this clone: A far larger clone lies a single base away; this is likely a read error. This chain joins TRBV10-3 and TRBJ2-7; no clear D gene. From germline, CDR1 is ENHRY and CDR2 SYGVKD. V lost 6 bases to trimming and J lost 6 bases, with 9 bases between them. This CDR3 region has 11 residues. CDR3 protein: CAISPGGEQYF. CDR3 coding DNA: TGTGCCATCAGCCCCGGCGGCGAGCAGTACTTC.

This rearrangement joins TRBV18 to TRBJ2-1; no firm D call. Germline loops: CDR1 KGHSH, CDR2 LQKENI. The CDR3 runs 15 residues. Trimming left V 2 bases short and J 0 bases short, with 8 bases between. The CDR3 DNA sequence: TGTGCCAGCTCACCAACGTCCGGCTCCTACAATGAGCAGTTCTTC. Its protein is CASSPTSGSYNEQFF.

The chain has TRBV1 and TRBJ1-3; the D call of TRBD1 is as the table states it, not checked on the DNA. TRBV1 is designated a pseudogene. CDR3 length equals 17 residues. The CDR3 sequence: CTSSHCRDRISGNTIYF. The CDR3 DNA is TGCACCAGCAGCCACTGCCGGGACAGGATTTCTGGAAACACCATATATTTT.

In this sample, this clone turned up a few times. CDR3: CASSQEGGAAGELFF. The CDR3 nucleotides are TGCGCCAGCAGCCAAGAAGGGGGCGCGGCCGGGGAGCTGTTTTTT. The genes are TRBV4-3 and TRBJ2-2; 7 bases line up with TRBD1. V lost 0 bases, J lost 6 bases, and 4 bases stayed unmatched. CDR1 is LGHNA and CDR2 is YSLEER in the germline V gene. The CDR3 extends over 15 amino acids.

This chain links TRBV18 with TRBJ2-1; TRBD1 aligns across 12 bases. CDR3 length equals 14 residues. The junction had 4 bases not matched to a gene; V was cut back by 5 bases and J by 8 bases. Per germline, CDR1 KGHSH and CDR2 LQKENI. Written as DNA, the CDR3 is TGTGCCAGCTCAAGGGACAGGGGGCAGGATGAGCAGTTCTTC. This gives the protein CASSRDRGQDEQFF.

The chain employs TRBV19 and TRBJ2-1; TRBD2 might be the D (6 bases). This CDR3 is built from 14 residues. Deletions cut 3 bases from V and 9 bases from J, with 15 bases between. Germline CDR1 LNHDA, CDR2 SQIVND (reference sequence). For the CDR3, the DNA is TGTGCCAGTAGTATGGGCGGGGTTGGTGGTGAGCAGTTCTTC. Translated: CASSMGGVGGEQFF.

The DNA of the CDR3 is TGTGCCTGGAGTGACTTAAATTCACCCCTCCACTTT. It specifies CAWSDLNSPLHF. This chain connects TRBV30 to TRBJ1-6; D is unresolved. The ends were cut back, 1 base at V and 7 bases at J, with 5 bases in the middle. Germline values: CDR1 GTSNPN, CDR2 SVGIG (reference sequence). This CDR3 spans 12 amino acids.

The rearrangement links TRBV7-9 to TRBJ1-6, with a weak D call TRBD1 (5 bases). The CDR3 is 14 residues long. From germline, CDR1 is SEHNR and CDR2 FQNEAQ (reference sequence). V was trimmed by 5 bases and J by 8 bases, leaving 13 bases between them. CDR3 bases: TGTGCCAGCAGCACCGGGACTGACTATTCACCCCTCCACTTT. The encoded protein is CASSTGTDYSPLHF.